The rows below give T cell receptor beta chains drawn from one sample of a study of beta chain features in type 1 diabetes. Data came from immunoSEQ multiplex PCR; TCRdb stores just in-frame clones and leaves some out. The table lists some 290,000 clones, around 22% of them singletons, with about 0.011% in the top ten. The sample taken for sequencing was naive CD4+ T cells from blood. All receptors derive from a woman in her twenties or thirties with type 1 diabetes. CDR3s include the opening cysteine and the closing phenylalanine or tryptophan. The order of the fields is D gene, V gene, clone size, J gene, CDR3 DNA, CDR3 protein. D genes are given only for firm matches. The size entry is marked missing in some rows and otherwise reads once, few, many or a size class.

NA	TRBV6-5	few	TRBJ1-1	TGTGCCAGCAGTTTCGGGGTCGACACTGAAGCTTTCTTT	CASSFGVDTEAFF
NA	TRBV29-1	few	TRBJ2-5	TGCAGCGCCGTGGCCTCGAGGGTGCAAGAGACCCAGTACTTC	CSAVASRVQETQYF
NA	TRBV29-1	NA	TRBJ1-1	TGCAGCGTTGTACGGCCCGGGAGCAACACTGAAGCTTTCTTT	CSVVRPGSNTEAFF
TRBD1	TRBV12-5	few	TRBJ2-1	TGTGCTAGTGGGGACAGGGCAAACAATGAGCAGTTCTTC	CASGDRANNEQFF
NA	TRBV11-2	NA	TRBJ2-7	TGTGCCAGCAGCTTACAGACTATCCACGAGCAGTACTTC	CASSLQTIHEQYF
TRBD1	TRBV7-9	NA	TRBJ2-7	TGTGCCAGCAGCTCGGACAGGGGGCTTAACGAGCAGTACTTC	CASSSDRGLNEQYF
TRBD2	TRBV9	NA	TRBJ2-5	TGTGCCAGCAGCAAACGGACTAGCGGAGACCAAGAGACCCAGTACTTC	CASSKRTSGDQETQYF
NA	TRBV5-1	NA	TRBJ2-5	TGCGCCAGCGGACGCCTAAGAGCGGTCCAAGAGACCCAGTACTTC	CASGRLRAVQETQYF
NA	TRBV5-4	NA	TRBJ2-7	TGTGCCAGCAGCGTTGGGGGGGAGCAGTACTTC	CASSVGGEQYF
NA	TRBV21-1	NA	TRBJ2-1	TGTGCCAGCAGCAAATGGGGACTAGCGGGAGATAATGAGCAGTTCTTC	CASSKWGLAGDNEQFF
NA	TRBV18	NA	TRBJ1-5	TGTGCCAGCTCACCCAATAATCAAGGACTATCCCAGCCCCAGCATTTT	CASSPNNQGLSQPQHF
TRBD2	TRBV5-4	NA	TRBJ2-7	TGTGCCAGCAGCTTTGGGACGTTACCGGGAGGGCAAGGCGAGCAGTACTTC	CASSFGTLPGGQGEQYF
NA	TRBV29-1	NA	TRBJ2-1	TGCAGCGTTGAGAGTCGGGGGAATGAGCAGTTCTTC	CSVESRGNEQFF
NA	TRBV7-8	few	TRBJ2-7	TGTGCCAGCACCCAATCAGGGCGGATGGGCGAGCAGTACTTC	CASTQSGRMGEQYF
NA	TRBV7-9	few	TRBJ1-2	TGTGCCAGCACCCGGGGATCGGGCCACTATGGCTACACCTTC	CASTRGSGHYGYTF
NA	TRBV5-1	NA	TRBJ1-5	TGCGCCAGCAGCTTGGGAGAAAATCAGCCCCAGCATTTT	CASSLGENQPQHF
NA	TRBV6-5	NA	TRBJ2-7	TGTGCCAGCAGCAGACTCGCGACCTACGAGCAGTACTTC	CASSRLATYEQYF
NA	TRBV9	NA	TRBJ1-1	TGTGCCAGCAGCCCCGGGGTGAACACTGAAGCTTTCTTT	CASSPGVNTEAFF
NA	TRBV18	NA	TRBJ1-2	TGTGCCAGCTCACCACTTCGGGAAAACTATGGCTACACCTTC	CASSPLRENYGYTF
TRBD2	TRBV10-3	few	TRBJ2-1	TGTGCCATCAGTGTCAGCGGGGGCTCCTACAATGAGCAGTTCTTC	CAISVSGGSYNEQFF
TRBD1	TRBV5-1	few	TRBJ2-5	TGCGCCAGCAGCTTGACAGGGGAAGAGACCCAGTACTTC	CASSLTGEETQYF
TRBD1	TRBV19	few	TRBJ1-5	TGTGCCAGTAGTATTCGAGACAGGGGTCGCAATCAGCCCCAGCATTTT	CASSIRDRGRNQPQHF
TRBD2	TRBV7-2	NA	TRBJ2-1	TGTGCCAGCAGCTTATGGGCGGGAGACAATGAGCAGTTCTTC	CASSLWAGDNEQFF
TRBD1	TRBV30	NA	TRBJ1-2	TGTGCCTGGACGTGGGACAGGGTTGCCTATGGCTACACCTTC	CAWTWDRVAYGYTF
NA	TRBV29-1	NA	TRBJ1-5	TGCAGCGCCCGCCGCGGTAGCAATCAGCCCCAGCATTTT	CSARRGSNQPQHF
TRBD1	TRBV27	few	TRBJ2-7	TGTGCCAGCAGTTTAAGGGACAGGGGATACGAGCAGTACTTC	CASSLRDRGYEQYF
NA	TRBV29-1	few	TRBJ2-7	TGCAGCGGTTCTAGCGACCCCTCCTACGAGCAGTACTTC	CSGSSDPSYEQYF
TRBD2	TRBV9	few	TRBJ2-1	TGTGCCAGCAGCGTCAGACTAGCGGGAGGGGTCTACAATGAGCAGTTCTTC	CASSVRLAGGVYNEQFF
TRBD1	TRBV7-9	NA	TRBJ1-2	TGTGCCAGCAGCCGAGGACAGGGGGCTAACTATGGCTACACCTTC	CASSRGQGANYGYTF
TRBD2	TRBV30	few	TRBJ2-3	TGTGCCTGGAGTGGAGGTGGCGGGAGTGGAGATACGCAGTATTTT	CAWSGGGGSGDTQYF
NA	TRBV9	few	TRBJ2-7	TGTGCCAGCAGCGCCCAGGGGAGCTCCTACGAGCAGTACTTC	CASSAQGSSYEQYF
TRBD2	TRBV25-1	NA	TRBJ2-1	TGTGCCAGGGTCACAGGACTAGTCGACAATGAGCAGTTCTTC	CARVTGLVDNEQFF
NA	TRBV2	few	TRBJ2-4	TGTGCCAGCAGTGACAGGTGGGAAAACATTCAGTACTTC	CASSDRWENIQYF
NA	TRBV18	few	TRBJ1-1	TGTGCCAGCTCACCTGGCGACAGTAGGACTGAAGCTTTCTTT	CASSPGDSRTEAFF
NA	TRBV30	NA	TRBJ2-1	TGTGCCTGGAGCCCTAACCACAATGAGCAGTTCTTC	CAWSPNHNEQFF
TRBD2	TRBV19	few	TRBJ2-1	TGTGCCAGTAGTCGCGGGAGCTCCTACAATGAGCAGTTCTTC	CASSRGSSYNEQFF
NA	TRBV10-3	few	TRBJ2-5	TGTGCCATCAGGGCTAGTGGCGAGACCCAGTACTTC	CAIRASGETQYF
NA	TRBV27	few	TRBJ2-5	TGTGCCAGCAGTTTATTAGCGACCAAAGAGACCCAGTACTTC	CASSLLATKETQYF
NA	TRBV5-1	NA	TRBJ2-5	TGCGCCAGCAGCAGAGCGGGAGAGACCCAGTACTTC	CASSRAGETQYF
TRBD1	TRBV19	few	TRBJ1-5	TGTGCCAGTAGTATAAGTTCCACAGGGGCAAATCAGCCCCAGCATTTT	CASSISSTGANQPQHF
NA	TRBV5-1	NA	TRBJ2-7	TGCGCCAGCAGCTCACAGGGTTATTCCTACGAGCAGTACTTC	CASSSQGYSYEQYF
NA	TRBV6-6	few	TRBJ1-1	TGTGCCACCAAGCGCGGAGGGCAAACTGAAGCTTTCTTT	CATKRGGQTEAFF
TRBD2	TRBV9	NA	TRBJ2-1	TGTGCCAGCAGCGTAGGTGGCGGGAGAAGGTCGGGAAATGAGCAGTTCTTC	CASSVGGGRRSGNEQFF
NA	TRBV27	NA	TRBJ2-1	TGTGCCAGCAGTCACCCATCGGGTGTCAACGATGAGCAGTTCTTC	CASSHPSGVNDEQFF
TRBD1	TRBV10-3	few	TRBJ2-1	TGTGCCATCGGACAGGGAAATGAGGCCACCAATGAGCAGTTCTTC	CAIGQGNEATNEQFF
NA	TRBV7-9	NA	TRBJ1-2	TGTGCCAGCAGCCCCCCGGACAGTTCCAGAGGCTACACCTTC	CASSPPDSSRGYTF
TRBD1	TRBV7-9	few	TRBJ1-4	TGTGCCAGCAGCCAATATGGACAGGGAGAACTGTTTTTT	CASSQYGQGELFF
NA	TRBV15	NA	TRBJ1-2	TGTGCCACAAACCTCAAACTGGTCGCTAACTATGGCTACACCTTC	CATNLKLVANYGYTF
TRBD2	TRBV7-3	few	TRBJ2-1	TGTGCCAGCAGCGGACTAGCGGGAGGGGAGCAGTTCTTC	CASSGLAGGEQFF
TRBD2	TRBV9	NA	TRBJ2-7	TGTGCCAGCAGCGGCCATAGCGGGAGTAGCGGCGAGCAGTACTTC	CASSGHSGSSGEQYF
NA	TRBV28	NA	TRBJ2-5	TGTGCCAGCAGTTTATCATACAGACAAGAGACCCAGTACTTC	CASSLSYRQETQYF
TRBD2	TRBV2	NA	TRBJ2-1	TGTGCCAGCAGTGCTAGCGGGCGCTACAATGAGCAGTTCTTC	CASSASGRYNEQFF
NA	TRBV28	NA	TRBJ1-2	TGTGCCAGCAGTTCCCCTCCGGGAGTAACTCACTATGGCTACACCTTC	CASSSPPGVTHYGYTF
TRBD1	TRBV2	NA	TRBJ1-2	TGTGCCAGCAGCTTGGGACAGATCGGCTACACCTTC	CASSLGQIGYTF
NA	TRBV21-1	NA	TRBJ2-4	TGTGCCAGCAGCAAAGCCAAGCGACAGCTAGCCAAAAACATTCAGTACTTC	CASSKAKRQLAKNIQYF
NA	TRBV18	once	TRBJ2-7	TGTGCCAGCTCACGCAGGGAGGACGAGCAGTACTTC	CASSRREDEQYF
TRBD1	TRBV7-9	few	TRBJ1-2	TGTGCCAGCAGCGTCGCCGGGACAGGGGGTCATGGCTACACCTTC	CASSVAGTGGHGYTF
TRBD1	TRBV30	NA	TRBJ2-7	TGTGCCCGGCGGACAGGACTCTACGAGCAGTACTTC	CARRTGLYEQYF